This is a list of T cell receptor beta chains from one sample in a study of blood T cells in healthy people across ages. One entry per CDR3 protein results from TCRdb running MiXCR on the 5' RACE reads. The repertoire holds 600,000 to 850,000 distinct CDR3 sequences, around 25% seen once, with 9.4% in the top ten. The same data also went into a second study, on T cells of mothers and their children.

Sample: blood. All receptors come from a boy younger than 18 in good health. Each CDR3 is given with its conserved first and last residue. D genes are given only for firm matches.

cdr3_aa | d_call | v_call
CASSPTFAGNEKLFF | . | TRBV4-2
CASSSPVLYYNEQFF | . | TRBV6-2/TRBV6-3
CASRTGADFTDTQYF | . | TRBV6-5
CASNLGGYNEQFF | . | TRBV14
CASSRLRQGNEQFF | TRBD1 | TRBV5-4
CASSYGSGRFETQYF | . | TRBV6-6
CAGSLISGRAADTQYF | TRBD2 | TRBV28
CASSWGPEGTYNEQFF | . | TRBV7-2
CASSLEAGPYGYTF | . | TRBV13
CASRPSGGHEQYF | TRBD1 | TRBV7-2
CASSQETMEQETQYF | . | TRBV4-1
CASSQDIPYEQFF | . | TRBV4-3
CSAISDNDELFF | . | TRBV20-1
CASSVEQAYEQYF | . | TRBV9
CSATGPWGGGSYNEQFF | TRBD2 | TRBV20-1
CSAINRGSYNEQFF | TRBD1 | TRBV20-1
CASTPPGQGLETQYF | TRBD1 | TRBV6-6
CASSYLAGKVRETQYF | TRBD2 | TRBV11-2
CASSHLDTTKNIQYF | . | TRBV21-1
CATSEASGTYNEQFF | TRBD2 | TRBV24-1
CASSRGQGASEKLFF | TRBD1 | TRBV6-5
CASSLQGRSHEQYF | . | TRBV6-6
CASSQESSYNEQFF | . | TRBV5-1
CASSLGTGYDYTF | . | TRBV7-2
CASGLTFSSYEQYF | . | TRBV6-2/TRBV6-3
CSARDVGTGGNYGYTF | TRBD1 | TRBV20-1
CASSPTGQGGPMNTEAFF | TRBD1 | TRBV4-2
CSVDYLSGSTDTQYF | TRBD2 | TRBV29-1
CASRTTTSGTGIYEQYF | TRBD1 | TRBV28
CSVRGAGGSGDYGYTF | TRBD1 | TRBV29-1
CASSLTPTGGVDTGELFF | . | TRBV5-6
CAISESLDYTF | . | TRBV10-3
CASSPPLGSGRSVDNEQFF | TRBD2 | TRBV6-1
CAISGGGLTPYEQYF | . | TRBV10-3
CASNLGGGTSGTTAYEQYF | TRBD2 | TRBV11-1
CARSKNRVYSPLHF | . | TRBV14
CATSDLGTSGQETQYF | TRBD2 | TRBV24-1
CASTGLGYRGSTDTQYF | TRBD2 | TRBV10-2
CASSLLYLDPNEKLFF | . | TRBV5-6
CASSERGLGANVLTF | . | TRBV25-1
CASRRARDNEQFF | . | TRBV27
CSALQAGVNEQFF | TRBD2 | TRBV29-1
CASSDGGGAAETQYF | TRBD2 | TRBV9
CASSLTGRSYEQYF | . | TRBV7-2
CSARRSWTDKGVNTEAFF | . | TRBV20-1
CATSDPGLAGGNEQFF | TRBD2 | TRBV24-1
CASSYQGTTYEQYF | . | TRBV28
CASSLYSGRVQETQYF | TRBD2 | TRBV13
CASSLSHTGNTIYF | . | TRBV5-6
CASSQEVRSSPLHF | . | TRBV3-1
CASSFPGTGKGRESF | TRBD1 | TRBV5-1
CASRPGEASSGANVLTF | . | TRBV28
CASSFTLEGLAGGQVYNEQFF | TRBD2 | TRBV12-3/TRBV12-4
CASSLYGEAGYTF | . | TRBV28
CASSQEGPAYNEQFF | . | TRBV4-2
CASSDFGTAKETQYF | . | TRBV18
CASSLGKYEQYF | . | TRBV12-3/TRBV12-4
CASSLWYQGGASTDTQYF | TRBD1 | TRBV28
CSVEAQGDDGSGANVLTF | TRBD1 | TRBV29-1